This T cell receptor (beta chain) stems from a study of cytomegalovirus exposure and HLA in healthy donors. For the study at large: Later, an analysis reported that the 120 or so validation repertoires had used the same platform as the approximately 670 first-cohort repertoires. Study observations and caveats: Whilst most TCR sequences proved rare, a subset of public TCRs occurred across many donors. Accounts indicate the classifier identified cytomegalovirus status with strong specificity and sensitivity.

Turning to this clone: Its antigen is not known.

The table came from immunoSEQ multiplex PCR; TCRdb's copy has only in-frame clones and leaves some out. Here the sample spans 300,000 to 350,000 clones, around 90% being singletons. The donors belonged to the approximately 120-subject validation cohort, separate from the roughly 720-subject first cohort. The specimen sequenced was PBMCs. The TCR comes from a man aged 30 to 45 in good health and CMV-seronegative.

CDR3 DNA: TGTGCCAGCTCACCATTTCAGTCCGTGTTGGATACGCAGTATTTT. Translation gives CASSPFQSVLDTQYF. The chain couples TRBV18 to TRBJ2-3; D is unresolved. Deletions cut 2 bases from V and 6 bases from J, with 15 bases between. The CDR3 runs 15 residues. The V gene's germline CDR1 is KGHSH and CDR2 LQKENI.